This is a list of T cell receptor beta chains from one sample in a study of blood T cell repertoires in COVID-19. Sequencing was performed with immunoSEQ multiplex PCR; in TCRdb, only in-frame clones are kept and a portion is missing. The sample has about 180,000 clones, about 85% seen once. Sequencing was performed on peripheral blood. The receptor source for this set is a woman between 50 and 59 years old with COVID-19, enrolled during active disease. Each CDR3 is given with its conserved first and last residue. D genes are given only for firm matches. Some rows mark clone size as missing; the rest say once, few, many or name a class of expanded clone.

DNA: TGTGCCAGCAGCTTTAGTCTCGGAAGCGGGGGCGAAGATACGCAGTATTTT
CDR3: CASSFSLGSGGEDTQYF
V: TRBV7-9
D: TRBD2
size: -
J: TRBJ2-3

DNA: TGTGCCAGCAGCACACAGACAGGGACTGAAGCTTTCTTT
CDR3: CASSTQTGTEAFF
V: TRBV7-3
D: TRBD1
size: -
J: TRBJ1-1

DNA: TGTGCCAGCAGTTTAATTCTACGGGGGATGAACACTGAAGCTTTCTTT
CDR3: CASSLILRGMNTEAFF
V: TRBV27
D: -
size: -
J: TRBJ1-1

DNA: TGTGCCAGCAGCCGAATGGCCGCGGGACAGGGAGTCGTAAACACCATATATTTT
CDR3: CASSRMAAGQGVVNTIYF
V: TRBV5-5
D: TRBD1
size: once
J: TRBJ1-3

DNA: TGTGCCAGCAGCCTGCTCTCTGGGGGGGTCAATCAGCCCCAGCATTTT
CDR3: CASSLLSGGVNQPQHF
V: TRBV7-2
D: -
size: -
J: TRBJ1-5

DNA: TGCGCCAGCAGCCCGGCGGGACAGGACTATGGCTACACCTTC
CDR3: CASSPAGQDYGYTF
V: TRBV5-1
D: TRBD1
size: -
J: TRBJ1-2

DNA: TGTGCCTGGACACAGGGGACTAGCGGGGGGGCGGAGACCCAGTACTTC
CDR3: CAWTQGTSGGAETQYF
V: TRBV30
D: TRBD2
size: -
J: TRBJ2-5

DNA: TGTGCCAGCAGCCGAGACAGGGGGAACATTCAGTACTTC
CDR3: CASSRDRGNIQYF
V: TRBV3-1/TRBV3-2
D: TRBD1
size: -
J: TRBJ2-4

DNA: TGTGCCAGCAGCGCAACGGACACCTACAATGAGCAGTTCTTC
CDR3: CASSATDTYNEQFF
V: TRBV11-2
D: -
size: -
J: TRBJ2-1

DNA: TGTGCCAGCAGCTTACATACAGGACTAGCGGGGTCGTGGACGCAGTATTTT
CDR3: CASSLHTGLAGSWTQYF
V: TRBV7-8
D: TRBD2
size: -
J: TRBJ2-3

DNA: TGTGCCAGCAGCGCCAGGGGGCTAACTGAAGCTTTCTTT
CDR3: CASSARGLTEAFF
V: TRBV11-3
D: TRBD1
size: -
J: TRBJ1-1

DNA: TGCGCCAGCAGCTTGGATGTATACGAGCAGTACTTC
CDR3: CASSLDVYEQYF
V: TRBV5-1
D: -
size: -
J: TRBJ2-7

DNA: TGTGCCACCAGCAGGTATAGCGGGGGGGCCGCGTACGAGCAGTACTTC
CDR3: CATSRYSGGAAYEQYF
V: TRBV15
D: TRBD2
size: -
J: TRBJ2-7

DNA: TGTGCCAGCAGGACAGGGGGCACCGGGGAGCTGTTTTTT
CDR3: CASRTGGTGELFF
V: TRBV11-3
D: TRBD1
size: -
J: TRBJ2-2

DNA: TGTGCCAGCAGTGAAGCGCGCTGGGTGGGAGGGGTAGAGACCCAGTACTTC
CDR3: CASSEARWVGGVETQYF
V: TRBV6-1
D: TRBD2
size: -
J: TRBJ2-5

DNA: TGTGCCAGCAGCCACGGGCAGGGCAGGGTAGAGACCCAGTACTTC
CDR3: CASSHGQGRVETQYF
V: TRBV7-6
D: -
size: -
J: TRBJ2-5

DNA: TGTGCCAGCTCAAAGGGACAGAACTATGGCTACACCTTC
CDR3: CASSKGQNYGYTF
V: TRBV18
D: TRBD1
size: -
J: TRBJ1-2

DNA: TGTGCCAGCAGGTTTGGGGGAGGTTGGACTGAAGCTTTCTTT
CDR3: CASRFGGGWTEAFF
V: TRBV27
D: -
size: once
J: TRBJ1-1

DNA: TGCAGCGTTGCGTGGGGGGTCAATCAGCCCCAGCATTTT
CDR3: CSVAWGVNQPQHF
V: TRBV29-1
D: -
size: many
J: TRBJ1-5

DNA: TGTGCCAGCAGCACGGGACTAGAAGAGACCCAGTACTTC
CDR3: CASSTGLEETQYF
V: TRBV11-2
D: TRBD2
size: -
J: TRBJ2-5

DNA: TGTGCCAGCACTTCGATTGCCGGGACAGGGCCTTCCCCCCTCCACTTT
CDR3: CASTSIAGTGPSPLHF
V: TRBV6-6
D: TRBD1
size: -
J: TRBJ1-6

DNA: TGTGCCAGCAGCCTCTCCCCAGGGGCTGAAGCTTTCTTT
CDR3: CASSLSPGAEAFF
V: TRBV3-1/TRBV3-2
D: -
size: few
J: TRBJ1-1

DNA: TGTGCCAGCAGTTTAGGCCAGGGTAGCAATCAGCCCCAGCATTTT
CDR3: CASSLGQGSNQPQHF
V: TRBV6-5
D: -
size: -
J: TRBJ1-5

DNA: TGTGCCAGCAGTTCCGCGACAGGGGGTACCAATCAGCCCCAGCATTTT
CDR3: CASSSATGGTNQPQHF
V: TRBV6-6
D: TRBD1
size: -
J: TRBJ1-5

DNA: TGTGCCAGCAGCTTGTGGCAAGCCTACGAGCAGTACTTC
CDR3: CASSLWQAYEQYF
V: TRBV5-5
D: -
size: -
J: TRBJ2-7

DNA: TGCGCCAGCAGCTTGGGTTGGGGGCTCGACACCGGGGAGCTGTTTTTT
CDR3: CASSLGWGLDTGELFF
V: TRBV5-1
D: -
size: once
J: TRBJ2-2

DNA: TGTGCCTGGAGTGCGGACAGGGCTTTTCTGAGCAATCAGCCCCAGCATTTT
CDR3: CAWSADRAFLSNQPQHF
V: TRBV30
D: TRBD1
size: -
J: TRBJ1-5

DNA: TGTGCCAGTATAGGCGGGTCCCCCGGTACCGGGGAGCTGTTTTTT
CDR3: CASIGGSPGTGELFF
V: TRBV19
D: -
size: -
J: TRBJ2-2

DNA: TGTGCCAGCAGCCAAGAGGACAGGGGCTTATCGACAAGCTCCTACAATGAGCAGTTCTTC
CDR3: CASSQEDRGLSTSSYNEQFF
V: TRBV3-1/TRBV3-2
D: TRBD1
size: -
J: TRBJ2-1

DNA: TGTGCCAGCAGCCCGGGGGGGTTTAGCGGGGTTTCTGGGGCCAACGTCCTGACTTTC
CDR3: CASSPGGFSGVSGANVLTF
V: TRBV3-1/TRBV3-2
D: TRBD2
size: -
J: TRBJ2-6

DNA: TGTGCCAGCAGTTACGTGGTGGGGCCCTCCTACGAGCAGTACTTC
CDR3: CASSYVVGPSYEQYF
V: TRBV6-5
D: -
size: -
J: TRBJ2-7

DNA: TGTGCCAGCAGCCGACAGAACACTGAAGCTTTCTTT
CDR3: CASSRQNTEAFF
V: TRBV14
D: -
size: -
J: TRBJ1-1

DNA: TGCGCCAGCAGCCAAGACCCCCAAAGACAGGGTGCAAATTCACCCCTCCACTTT
CDR3: CASSQDPQRQGANSPLHF
V: TRBV4-1
D: TRBD1
size: -
J: TRBJ1-6

DNA: TGCGCCAGCAGCTTGGGGCCTACTGAAGCTTTCTTT
CDR3: CASSLGPTEAFF
V: TRBV5-1
D: -
size: -
J: TRBJ1-1

DNA: TGTGCCCCTCGGCGCCGGAGGACGGATCTTGATCAGCCCCAGCATTTT
CDR3: CAPRRRRTDLDQPQHF
V: TRBV24-1
D: -
size: -
J: TRBJ1-5

DNA: TGTGCCAGCAGTGTGCAGGGACAGATTAATAATTCACCCCTCCACTTT
CDR3: CASSVQGQINNSPLHF
V: TRBV2
D: TRBD1
size: once
J: TRBJ1-6

DNA: TGTGCCAGCTCGGGCGGACTGAACTCTGGGGCCAACGTCCTGACTTTC
CDR3: CASSGGLNSGANVLTF
V: TRBV18
D: -
size: -
J: TRBJ2-6

DNA: TGTGCCAGCAGCGTCCTAGCGGGGGGGCGCACAGATACGCAGTATTTT
CDR3: CASSVLAGGRTDTQYF
V: TRBV5-6
D: TRBD2
size: once
J: TRBJ2-3

DNA: TGTGCCAGCAGTTTCACAGGGCCTGAAGCTTTCTTT
CDR3: CASSFTGPEAFF
V: TRBV12-3/TRBV12-4
D: -
size: -
J: TRBJ1-1

DNA: TGCGCCAGCAGCCAAGATAGCGTGGGCAGCTACGAGCAGTACTTC
CDR3: CASSQDSVGSYEQYF
V: TRBV4-1
D: -
size: -
J: TRBJ2-7

DNA: TGTGCCAGCAGCAAACGGGTGGCCGTCCAAAGCTCCTACGAGCAGTACTTC
CDR3: CASSKRVAVQSSYEQYF
V: TRBV11-2
D: -
size: -
J: TRBJ2-7